This T cell receptor (beta chain) was found in a study of identical twins. Points from the study as a whole: Recombination models fit unrelated individuals' TCR alpha sharing but underestimated twins'. Invariant MAIT and iNKT cells may have partly biased zero-insertion analyses. Out-of-frame alpha sequences common to twins exhibited a surplus of low generation probability.

As concerns this clonotype: Its antigen remains unknown.

The CDR3 has 14 residues. The V end lost 0 bases, the J end lost 9 bases, and 15 bases lay between the germline ends. Germline V gene data show CDR1 as SGHDT and CDR2 as YYEEEE. TCRdb reanalysed the 5' RACE reads using MiXCR and keeps one entry per CDR3 protein. The sample yields fewer than 800,000 distinct CDR3 sequences, just over 7% seen once. These same data were also listed under a study on yellow fever vaccine responses in identical twins.

V is TRBV5-6 and J is TRBJ1-1, with D perhaps matching TRBD1 (6 bases). This TCR derives from a woman under 30 in good health. Sequencing was carried out using PBMCs. CDR3 amino acids: CASSLVGQTLKAFF. CDR3 DNA: TGTGCCAGCAGCTTGGTTGGACAGACCCTTAAAGCTTTCTTT.